This TCR beta chain was captured by sequencing in a study of a mutant IDH1 vaccine in newly diagnosed glioma. Study details: Treated patients were roughly 60% male, about 38% female, mean age 40.4 years.

Findings and caveats of the study: It was approximately 92% of patients that developed vaccine-induced immune responses. Top peripheral T cell clonotype shifts appeared unrelated to pseudoprogression.

Assay used: immunoSEQ multiplex PCR; TCRdb lists only in-frame clones, some missing. This sample has fewer than 85,000 clones, with just over 85% found just once. Sample time point: baseline, week 1 (first vaccination visit). Treatment meaning: pre-vaccination baseline after standard-of-care therapy. Details on this clone: Its antigen is not identified.

The material sequenced was PBMCs, taken from a glioma patient treated with radiotherapy, temozolomide or both. The clonotype was recovered from a man under 40 with glioma.

Here the CDR3 DNA reads TGCAGCGCTGTCGGGACAGGGATAAGGTGGATGTGCGGCTACACCTTC. Protein product: CSAVGTGIRWMCGYTF. The rearrangement links TRBV29-1 to TRBJ1-2, with 9 bases that match TRBD1. The CDR3 runs to 16 residues. Germline CDR1 reads SQVTM; CDR2 reads ANQGSEA. With V trimmed by 7 bases and J by 8 bases, 20 bases remained unmatched.